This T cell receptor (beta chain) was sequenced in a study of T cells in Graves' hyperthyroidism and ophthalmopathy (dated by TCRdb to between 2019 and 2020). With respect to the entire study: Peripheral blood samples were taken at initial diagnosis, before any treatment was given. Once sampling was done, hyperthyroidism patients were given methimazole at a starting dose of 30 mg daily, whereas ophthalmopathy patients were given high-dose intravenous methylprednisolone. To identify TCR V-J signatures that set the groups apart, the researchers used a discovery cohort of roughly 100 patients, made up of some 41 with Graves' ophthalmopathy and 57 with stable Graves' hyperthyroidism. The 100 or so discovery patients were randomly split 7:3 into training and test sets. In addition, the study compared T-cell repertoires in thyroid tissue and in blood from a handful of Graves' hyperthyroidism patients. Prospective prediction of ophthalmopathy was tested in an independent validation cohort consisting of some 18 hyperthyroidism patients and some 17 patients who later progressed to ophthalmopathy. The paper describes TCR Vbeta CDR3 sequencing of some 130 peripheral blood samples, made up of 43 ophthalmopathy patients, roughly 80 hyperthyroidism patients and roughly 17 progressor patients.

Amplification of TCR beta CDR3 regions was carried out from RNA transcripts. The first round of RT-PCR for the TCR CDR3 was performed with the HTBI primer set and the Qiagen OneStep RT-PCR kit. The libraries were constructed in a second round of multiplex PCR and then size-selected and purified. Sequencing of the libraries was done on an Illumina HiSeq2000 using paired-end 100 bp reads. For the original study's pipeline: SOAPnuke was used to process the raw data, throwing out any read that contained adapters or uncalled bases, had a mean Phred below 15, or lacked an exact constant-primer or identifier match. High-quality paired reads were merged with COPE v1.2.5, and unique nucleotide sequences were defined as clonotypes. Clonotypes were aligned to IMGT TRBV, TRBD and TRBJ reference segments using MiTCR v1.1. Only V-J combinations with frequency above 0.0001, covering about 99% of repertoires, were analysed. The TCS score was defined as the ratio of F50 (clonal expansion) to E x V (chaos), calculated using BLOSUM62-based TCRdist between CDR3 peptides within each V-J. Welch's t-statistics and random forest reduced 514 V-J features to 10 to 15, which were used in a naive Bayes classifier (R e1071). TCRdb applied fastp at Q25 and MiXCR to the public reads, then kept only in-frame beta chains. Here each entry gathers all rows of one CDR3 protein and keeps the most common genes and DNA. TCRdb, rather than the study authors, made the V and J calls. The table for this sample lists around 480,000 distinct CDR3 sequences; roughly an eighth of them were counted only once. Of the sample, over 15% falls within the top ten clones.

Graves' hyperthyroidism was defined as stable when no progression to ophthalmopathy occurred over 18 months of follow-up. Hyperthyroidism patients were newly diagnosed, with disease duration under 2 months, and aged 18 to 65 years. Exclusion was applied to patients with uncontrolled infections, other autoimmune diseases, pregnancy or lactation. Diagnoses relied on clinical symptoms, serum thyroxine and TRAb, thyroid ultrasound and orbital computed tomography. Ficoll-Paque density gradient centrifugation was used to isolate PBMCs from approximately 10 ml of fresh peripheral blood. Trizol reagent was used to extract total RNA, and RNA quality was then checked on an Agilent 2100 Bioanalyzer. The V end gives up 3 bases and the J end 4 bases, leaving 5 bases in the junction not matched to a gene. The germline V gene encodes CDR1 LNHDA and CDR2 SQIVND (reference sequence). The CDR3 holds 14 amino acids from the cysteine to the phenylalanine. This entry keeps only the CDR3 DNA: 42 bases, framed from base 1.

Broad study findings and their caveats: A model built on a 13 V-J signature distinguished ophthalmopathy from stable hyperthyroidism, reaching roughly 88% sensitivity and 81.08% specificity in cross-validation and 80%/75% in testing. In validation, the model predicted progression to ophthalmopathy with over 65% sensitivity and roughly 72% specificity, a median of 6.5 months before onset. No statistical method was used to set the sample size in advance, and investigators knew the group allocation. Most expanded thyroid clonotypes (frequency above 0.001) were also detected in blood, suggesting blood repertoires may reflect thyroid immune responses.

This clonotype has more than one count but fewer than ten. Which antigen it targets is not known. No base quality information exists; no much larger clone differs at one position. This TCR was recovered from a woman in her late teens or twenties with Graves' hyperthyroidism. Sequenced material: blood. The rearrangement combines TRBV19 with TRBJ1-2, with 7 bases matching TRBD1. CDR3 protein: CASSIDRDLYGYTF. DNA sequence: TGTGCCAGTAGTATTGACAGGGACCTCTATGGCTACACCTTC.